Shown below are 20 T cell receptor beta chains from a single sample sequenced in a study of T cells after yellow fever vaccination (dated by TCRdb to between 2018 and 2020). The intended sense of this specimen's treatment or condition label: live attenuated yellow fever vaccine strain. The method was 5' RACE. Instrument on record: Illumina NovaSeq 6000. TCRdb reprocessing: public reads trimmed at Q25 with fastp, clones called with MiXCR, in-frame beta chains kept. Every distinct CDR3 protein forms one entry, paired with its most common genes and DNA. This sample gives about 310,000 distinct CDR3 sequences in total; 3.6% of them show up just once. The ten top clones hold around a quarter of the sample. The sequenced sample was PBMCs, obtained on the day of the yellow fever booster vaccination. The receptors were sampled from a man between 18 and 35 years old who received the YFV17D yellow fever vaccine.

This clonotype was picked up many times. The gene calls are TRBV10-3 and TRBJ1-4; D call uncertain. Trimming cost V 0 bases and J 8 bases, with 4 bases left between them. Germline V lookup: CDR1 ENHRY, CDR2 SYGVKD. The CDR3 consists of 12 residues. The CDR3 here is CAISESREKLFF. The CDR3 nucleotides read TGTGCCATCAGTGAGTCGCGCGAAAAACTGTTTTTT.

This clonotype appeared many times. The CDR3 DNA is TGCGCCAGCAGTGAATCCGGGGGCACGCAGTATTTT. Residues: CASSESGGTQYF. The chain recombines TRBV10-1 with TRBJ2-3; tentatively, D is TRBD1 or TRBD2 (6 bases each). The CDR3 loop spans 12 amino acids. The V end was cut by 3 bases, the J end by 9 bases, with 10 bases between. In germline, CDR1 is WNHNN, CDR2 SYGVQD (reference sequence).

This clonotype was detected a few times. The chain is built from TRBV19 and TRBJ2-6; the match to TRBD1 covers 11 bases. Germline CDR1 and CDR2: LNHDA and SQIVND (reference sequence). The CDR3 spans 17 residues. The ends lost 7 bases at V and 4 bases at J; junction bases unmatched: 9. CDR3 sequence (DNA): TGTGCCAGTAATTCTGGACAGGGGGCGATCGGGGCCAACGTCCTGACTTTC. Its translation: CASNSGQGAIGANVLTF.

The sample holds many counts of this clonotype. The chain uses TRBV5-1 and TRBJ1-4, with D possibly being TRBD1 (6 bases). Trimming shortened V by 2 bases and J by 7 bases, and 9 bases separated the two germline ends. There are 13 residues in the CDR3. The germline gives CDR1 SGHRS, CDR2 YFSETQ. DNA of the CDR3: TGCGCCAGCAGCTTACAGGGTTCTGAAAAACTGTTTTTT. Protein sequence: CASSLQGSEKLFF.

The sample holds many counts of this clonotype. The rearrangement links TRBV5-6 to TRBJ2-3, with 9 bases lining up with TRBD1. The germline V gene has CDR1 SGHDT and CDR2 YYEEEE. The CDR3 is 17 residues long. The trim removed 5 bases at V and 2 bases at J, leaving 12 bases unmatched. In DNA, the CDR3 is TGTGCCAGCAGTTTACCGGGACAGGGACTAACCACAGATACGCAGTATTTT. It encodes CASSLPGQGLTTDTQYF.

This clonotype was counted at least ten times. The chain recombines TRBV5-1 with TRBJ2-5; D may match TRBD1 or TRBD2 (5 bases each). This CDR3 is built from 13 residues. With 7 bases removed from V and 3 bases from J, the gap between germline ends came to 13 bases. Germline V gene lookup returns CDR1 SGHRS and CDR2 YFSETQ. The CDR3 sequence: CASGGHSEETQYF. As DNA, the CDR3 is TGCGCCAGCGGAGGACACAGCGAAGAGACCCAGTACTTC.

This clonotype showed up just a few times. The chain joins TRBV7-2 to TRBJ2-5; D is possibly TRBD2 (6 bases). V lost 0 bases and J 2 bases, leaving 16 bases between the germline ends. This CDR3 has 17 residues. Germline V gene lookup returns CDR1 SGHTA and CDR2 FQGNSA. The CDR3 sequence is CASSLARVGRGQETQYF. CDR3 bases: TGTGCCAGCAGCTTAGCGCGGGTCGGGCGGGGTCAAGAGACCCAGTACTTC.

This clonotype has ten or more counts. The V call is TRBV7-2, the J call TRBJ2-1, with 9 bases identical to TRBD1. The germline V gene has CDR1 SGHTA and CDR2 FQGNSA. The CDR3 has 14 residues. Germline trimming cut 3 bases from V and 5 bases from J; bases unmatched to any gene: 2. CDR3 in amino acids: CASSFGQGHNEQFF. CDR3 in DNA: TGTGCCAGCAGCTTTGGACAGGGGCACAATGAGCAGTTCTTC.

The table lists this clonotype with a few counts. The V and J genes are TRBV7-2 and TRBJ2-4; 10 positions match TRBD1. The germline V gene encodes CDR1 SGHTA and CDR2 FQGNSA. V trimming: 5 bases; J trimming: 8 bases; junction bases outside the gene matches: 6. The CDR3 is 14 residues long. CDR3 bases: TGTGCCAGCAGCGTCTCAGGACAGGGGGACATTCAGTACTTC. It codes for CASSVSGQGDIQYF.

V gene TRBV12-3 or TRBV12-4 combines with J gene TRBJ1-5; 7 bases agree with TRBD1. The CDR3 covers 15 residues. J gave up 7 bases and V 6 bases, and 12 bases lay outside the gene matches. CDR3: CASRPEGDRDQPQHF. The CDR3 DNA follows: TGTGCCAGCAGGCCCGAGGGGGACAGAGACCAGCCCCAGCATTTT.

This clonotype was observed many times. J is TRBJ2-7 and V is TRBV7-3; TRBD2 might be the D (7 bases). Deletions cut 6 bases from V and 5 bases from J, with 14 bases between. In germline, CDR1 is SGHTA, CDR2 FQGTGA. The CDR3 consists of 13 residues. CDR3 bases: TGTGCCAGCAGTCGGGGGGCCGGCAACGAGCAGTACTTC. Residues: CASSRGAGNEQYF. Full variable domain (remainder filled in from reference TRBV7-3 and TRBJ2-7): GAGVSQTPSNKVTEKGKYVELRCDPISGHTALYWYRQSLGQGPEFLIYFQGTGAADDSGLPNDRFFAVRPEGSVSTLKIQRTERGDSAVYLCASSRGAGNEQYFGPGTRLTVT.

The V call is TRBV10-3, the J call TRBJ1-1, with 12 positions matching TRBD1. Losses at the gene ends were 7 bases for V and 5 bases for J; bases not matched to a gene: 5. The length of the CDR3 is 14 residues. From germline, CDR1 is ENHRY and CDR2 SYGVKD. CDR3 in DNA: TGTGCCATCATGTCGGGACAGGGGGCAACTGAAGCTTTCTTT. It is translated as CAIMSGQGATEAFF.

The J gene is TRBJ2-1, the V gene TRBV5-5, with 7 bases lining up with TRBD1. In germline, CDR1 is SGHKS, CDR2 YYEKEE (reference sequence). CDR3 length equals 17 residues. V trimming: 1 base; J trimming: 2 bases; junction bases outside the gene matches: 9. CDR3 DNA sequence: TGTGCCAGCAGCTTGCCGTCACGGACAGGAGCCTACAATGAGCAGTTCTTC. Its protein is CASSLPSRTGAYNEQFF.

This clonotype appeared a few times. The chain combines TRBV20-1 with TRBJ1-1; TRBD1 matches 8 bases. Losses at the gene ends were 0 bases for V and 5 bases for J; bases not matched to a gene: 5. Germline loops: CDR1 DFQATT, CDR2 SNEGSKA (reference sequence). CDR3 length equals 14 residues. The CDR3 DNA reads as TGCAGTGCTAGAGATAGGACAGGGCGAACTGAAGCTTTCTTT. This codes for CSARDRTGRTEAFF.

This clonotype was found many times. V usage is TRBV20-1 and J usage is TRBJ1-2; D remains ambiguous. V was clipped by 0 bases and J by 8 bases, with 16 bases between them. Germline CDR1 is DFQATT and CDR2 is SNEGSKA (reference sequence). The CDR3 spans 14 residues. DNA for the CDR3: TGCAGTGCTAGAGACCCAAGGATCTATGGAGGCTACACCTTC. Amino acids: CSARDPRIYGGYTF.

This clonotype occurred many times. V is TRBV12-3 or TRBV12-4 and J is TRBJ2-7; D is undetermined. V shed 3 bases and J shed 4 bases, with 10 bases lying between them. This CDR3 is built from 13 residues. The CDR3 DNA reads as TGTGCCAGCAGTTTTGGCATCCATTACGAGCAGTACTTC. Translating it yields CASSFGIHYEQYF.

This clonotype was counted only a few times. The genes are TRBV12-3 or TRBV12-4 and TRBJ2-5; 7 nucleotides match TRBD1. The CDR3 extends over 14 amino acids. V lost 6 bases, J lost 4 bases, and 8 bases stayed unmatched. CDR3 sequence: CASSLGDRGETQYF. CDR3 sequence (DNA): TGTGCCAGCAGCCTAGGGGACAGAGGAGAGACCCAGTACTTC.

This clonotype was seen a handful of times. CDR3 sequence reads: CASATGAGDTDTQYF. CDR3 sequence (DNA): TGTGCCAGCGCTACTGGGGCAGGGGACACAGATACGCAGTATTTT. The rearrangement uses TRBV6-4 and TRBJ2-3; weak D call: TRBD1 (6 bases). Looked up from germline, CDR1 is MRHNA and CDR2 is SNTAGT. V was cut by 8 bases and J by 2 bases, with 17 bases left in between. This CDR3 region has 15 residues.

This clonotype showed up many times. The chain is built from TRBV6-5 and TRBJ2-5; possibly TRBD2 for D (5 bases). The V end lost 8 bases, the J end lost 0 bases, and 13 bases lay between the germline ends. In germline, CDR1 is MNHEY, CDR2 SVGAGI. The CDR3 is 14 residues long. As DNA, the CDR3 is TGTGCCAGCCAAACAGCGGAGTACCAAGAGACCCAGTACTTC. Translating it yields CASQTAEYQETQYF.

This clonotype has a count of ten or more. This rearrangement joins TRBV11-2 to TRBJ2-3; no definite D call. Deletions cut 2 bases from V and 6 bases from J, with 9 bases between. CDR1 is SGHAT, CDR2 FQNNGV, per germline. This CDR3 region has 13 residues. CDR3 nucleotide sequence: TGTGCCAGCAGCTTAAGTGGCTGGGATACGCAGTATTTT. Amino acid sequence: CASSLSGWDTQYF. The complete variable domain, with remaining parts taken from reference TRBV11-2 and TRBJ2-3, reads EAGVAQSPRYKIIEKRQSVAFWCNPISGHATLYWYQQILGQGPKLLIQFQNNGVVDDSQLPKDRFSAERLKGVDSTLKIQPAKLEDSAVYLCASSLSGWDTQYFGPGTRLTVL.